What follows describes a single T cell receptor (beta chain). Its antigen remains unknown. The sample belongs to a study of T-cell reconstitution after alpha-beta-depleted transplantation in children. General study points: Recipient T cells and thymic progenitors that survived gave rise to the high TCRbeta diversity observed at day 60 in some patients. By about two months after transplant, alpha-beta T cells reportedly arose from several hundred graft clones that had expanded.

Construction of the TCRbeta library involved unique molecular identifiers. TCRdb fed the PCR reads into MiXCR, producing one record per CDR3 protein. This table holds about 440,000 distinct CDR3 sequences, approximately 42% found once. With 3 bases removed from V and 3 bases from J, the gap between germline ends came to 9 bases. The CDR3 is made up of 12 amino acids. Per the germline V gene, CDR1 is DFQATT and CDR2 is SNEGSKA (reference sequence). This chain uses TRBV20-1 with TRBJ2-7; D gene unclear. The starting material was PBMCs, obtained before TCRalphabeta/CD19-depleted stem cell transplant. The sequence came from a girl aged 2-10 years with aplastic anemia, due to receive a stem cell transplant. The CDR3 here is CSASEARYEQYF. CDR3 coding DNA: TGCAGTGCTAGTGAGGCTCGCTACGAGCAGTACTTC.